The 17 T cell receptor beta chains in this list originate from one sample, sequenced in a study of shared clonotypes between healthy human individuals. TCRdb's copy holds only in-frame clones and misses some; the assay was immunoSEQ multiplex PCR. The repertoire consists of about 490,000 clones, with about 85% occurring once and the leading ten covering over 9.5%. Sequencing was carried out using PBMCs. The receptors were gathered from a woman in her 40s in good health. Some clones in this sample may be carry-over from other donors' samples.

In the case of this clone: With a far larger clone one base away, a read error is the likely cause. The chain employs TRBV7-9 and TRBJ1-5, with 7 positions matching TRBD1. CDR1 is SEHNR and CDR2 is FQNEAQ in the germline V gene (reference sequence). The J segment lost 8 bases and the V segment lost 2 bases, leaving 3 bases of the junction unmatched. CDR3 length equals 13 residues. Written as DNA, the CDR3 is TGTGCCAGCAGCTTACAGGGGGATAAGCCCCAGCATTTT. Residues: CASSLQGDKPQHF.

A note on this clone: A far bigger clonotype differs at one base, so this is likely a read error. This CDR3 is also generated by other DNA sequences in the sample. The chain carries TRBV27 and TRBJ2-3; 8 nucleotides line up with TRBD1. Germline CDR1 and CDR2: MNHEY and SMNVEV (reference sequence). This CDR3 has 14 amino acids. The J segment lost 2 bases and the V segment lost 6 bases, leaving 4 bases of the junction unmatched. Here the CDR3 DNA reads TGTGCCAGCAGGCGGGACAGGACCACAGATACGCAGTATTTT. It encodes CASRRDRTTDTQYF.

The chain recombines TRBV5-4 with TRBJ2-7; D possibly uses TRBD1 or TRBD2 (6 bases each). Per the germline V gene, CDR1 is SGHNT and CDR2 is YYREEE (reference sequence). Between the trimmed V and J ends, which lost 3 bases and 6 bases, there was a span of 10 bases. The CDR3 has 12 amino acids. The CDR3 reads CASSSRGVEQYF. The CDR3 region has the DNA TGTGCCAGCAGCTCAAGGGGGGTCGAGCAGTACTTC.

This chain links TRBV6-6 with TRBJ1-5; tentative D call: TRBD1 (5 bases). V gave up 2 bases and J gave up 4 bases, with 9 bases separating them. This CDR3 has 14 residues. Per germline, CDR1 MNHNY and CDR2 SVGAGI (reference sequence). The CDR3 DNA reads as TGTGCCAGCAGTTACGGGGGTCCTAATCAGCCCCAGCATTTT. This gives the protein CASSYGGPNQPQHF.

The table lists this clone with a count of one. V is TRBV6-4 and J is TRBJ2-1; 13 nucleotides line up with TRBD2. Germline V CDR1 and CDR2: MRHNA, SNTAGT. Trimming took 3 bases from V and 7 from J; bases not matched to a gene: 6. The CDR3 loop spans 16 amino acids. This CDR3 is CASSETWTSGRNEQFF. For the CDR3, the DNA is TGTGCCAGCAGTGAAACCTGGACTAGCGGGAGAAATGAGCAGTTCTTC.

This chain uses TRBV2 with TRBJ1-4; 7 nucleotides agree with TRBD1. This CDR3 is 15 amino acids long. Germline V gene data show CDR1 as SNHLY and CDR2 as FYNNEI. J lost 4 bases, V lost 7 bases, and 9 bases had no gene match. CDR3 region: CASNRQGGGNEKLFF. CDR3 sequence (DNA): TGTGCCAGCAATCGACAGGGTGGGGGTAATGAAAAACTGTTTTTT. Together with reference TRBV2 and TRBJ1-4, the CDR3 gives the full variable domain: EPEVTQTPSHQVTQMGQEVILRCVPISNHLYFYWYRQILGQKVEFLVSFYNNEISEKSEIFDDQFSVERPDGSNFTLKIRSTKLEDSAMYFCASNRQGGGNEKLFFGSGTQLSVL.

V usage is TRBV7-9 and J usage is TRBJ1-2; TRBD1 agrees at 8 bases. Germline-derived CDR1 and CDR2 are SEHNR and FQNEAQ (reference sequence). This CDR3 is built from 15 residues. J lost 3 bases, V lost 3 bases, and 6 bases had no gene match. The CDR3 sequence is CASSLTGALYYGYTF. Written as DNA, the CDR3 is TGTGCCAGCAGCTTGACAGGGGCTTTATACTATGGCTACACCTTC.

The rearrangement links TRBV5-1 to TRBJ2-7; the match to TRBD1 covers 12 bases. Per germline, CDR1 SGHRS and CDR2 YFSETQ. The CDR3 covers 15 residues. Unmatched junction bases numbered 7, after V lost 2 bases and J lost 7 bases. This CDR3 is CASSFRDRGRGEQYF. In DNA form, the CDR3 reads TGCGCCAGCAGCTTTAGGGACAGGGGGCGAGGTGAGCAGTACTTC.

The chain links TRBV11-2 to TRBJ2-4, with D unresolved. V lost 3 bases and J 7 bases, leaving 16 bases between the germline ends. Germline-derived CDR1 and CDR2 are SGHAT and FQNNGV. This CDR3 comprises 15 residues. CDR3 coding DNA: TGTGCCAGCAGCTTCCGCCAGCTAATAGGGAACATTCAGTACTTC. This sequence encodes CASSFRQLIGNIQYF.

Note on this clone: The likely explanation is a read error, given a far larger clone one base away. The sample holds other DNA sequences that translate to the same CDR3. The chain has TRBV29-1 and TRBJ1-1; a possible D gene is TRBD1 (5 bases). The CDR3 is made up of 12 amino acids. Germline CDR1 is SQVTM and CDR2 is ANQGSEA. CDR3 sequence reads: CSVEPGGTEAFF. In DNA, the CDR3 is TGCAGTGTTGAGCCGGGGGGAACTGAAGCTTTCTTT.

The chain couples TRBV30 to TRBJ2-7, with D unclear. In germline, CDR1 is GTSNPN, CDR2 SVGIG (reference sequence). Deletions cut 3 bases from V and 0 bases from J, with 12 bases between. The length of the CDR3 is 14 residues. CDR3 in amino acids: CAWSSDQNSYEQYF. CDR3 DNA sequence: TGTGCCTGGAGCAGTGACCAAAACTCCTACGAGCAGTACTTC. Filled out from reference TRBV30 and TRBJ2-7, the complete variable domain reads SQTIHQWPATLVQPVGSPLSLECTVEGTSNPNLYWYRQAAGRGLQLLFYSVGIGQISSEVPQNLSASRPQDRQFILSSKKLLLSDSGFYLCAWSSDQNSYEQYFGPGTRLTVT.

On this clone: A far larger clone is only one base removed, so a read error is likely. This sample also contains other DNA sequences that code for the same CDR3. The rearrangement uses TRBV5-1 and TRBJ2-2, with D perhaps matching TRBD2 (6 bases). The germline V gene encodes CDR1 SGHRS and CDR2 YFSETQ. This CDR3 region has 15 residues. The CDR3 loop reads CASSGSFGGTGELFF. The CDR3 nucleotides read TGCGCCAGCAGCGGTTCTTTCGGGGGAACCGGGGAGCTGTTCTTT.

V gene TRBV9 combines with J gene TRBJ2-6; perhaps TRBD1 as D (6 bases). V was cut by 4 bases and J by 1 base, with 6 bases left in between. CDR1 and CDR2 (germline): SGDLS, YYNGEE. The CDR3 spans 14 residues. DNA for the CDR3: TGTGCCAGCAGCACAGGGTCTGGGGCCAACGTCCTGACTTTC. Translation gives CASSTGSGANVLTF.

The J gene is TRBJ2-5, the V gene TRBV10-3, with TRBD1 matching 9 bases. The CDR3 runs 15 residues. Germline CDR1 ENHRY, CDR2 SYGVKD. The V gene end was trimmed by 2 bases and the J gene end by 5 bases; junction bases not matched to a gene: 6. CDR3 sequence: CAISEQTGGRETQYF. The CDR3 region has the DNA TGTGCCATCAGTGAGCAAACAGGGGGCAGGGAGACCCAGTACTTC.

Turning to this clone: Only one base separates this from a far larger clonotype, so it likely reflects a read error. V gene TRBV2 combines with J gene TRBJ1-1, with D possibly being TRBD1 (5 bases). The CDR3 contains 13 residues. The V and J ends lost 5 bases and 7 bases respectively, with 14 bases between them. Germline V CDR1 and CDR2: SNHLY, FYNNEI. The CDR3 DNA reads as TGTGCCAGCAGTAGGGGACCGGACCTTGAAGCTTTCTTT. This encodes CASSRGPDLEAFF.

This clone was counted a single time. V gene TRBV4-1 combines with J gene TRBJ2-1, with D possibly TRBD2 on 6 matching bases. CDR1 MGHRA and CDR2 YSYEKL come from the germline V gene. The CDR3 runs to 18 residues. Deletions cut 0 bases from V and 5 bases from J, with 20 bases between. CDR3 in amino acids: CASSQDRSSGKGHNEQFF. The DNA for the CDR3 is TGCGCCAGCAGCCAAGATAGGAGTAGCGGCAAGGGGCACAATGAGCAGTTCTTC.

CDR3 sequence reads: CASSRFSGNGEQFF. The CDR3, as DNA: TGTGCCAGTAGTCGGTTTAGCGGGAACGGGGAGCAGTTCTTC. This chain links TRBV19 with TRBJ2-1, with TRBD2 matching 8 bases. Per the germline V gene, CDR1 is LNHDA and CDR2 is SQIVND (reference sequence). The CDR3 sequence is 14 residues long. J was trimmed by 10 bases and V by 5 bases; bases with no gene match: 10.